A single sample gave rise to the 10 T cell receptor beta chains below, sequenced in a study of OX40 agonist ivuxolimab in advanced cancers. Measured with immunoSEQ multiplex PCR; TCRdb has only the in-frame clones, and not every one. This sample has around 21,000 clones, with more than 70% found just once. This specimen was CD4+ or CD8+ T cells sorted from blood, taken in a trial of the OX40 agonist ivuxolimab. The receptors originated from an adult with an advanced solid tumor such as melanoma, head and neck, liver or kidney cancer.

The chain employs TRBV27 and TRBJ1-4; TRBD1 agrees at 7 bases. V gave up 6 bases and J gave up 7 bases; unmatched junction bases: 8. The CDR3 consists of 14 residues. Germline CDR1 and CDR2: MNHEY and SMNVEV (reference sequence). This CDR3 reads CASSRQGNSEKLFF. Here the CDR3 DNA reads TGTGCCAGCAGCCGACAGGGAAATTCTGAAAAACTGTTTTTT.

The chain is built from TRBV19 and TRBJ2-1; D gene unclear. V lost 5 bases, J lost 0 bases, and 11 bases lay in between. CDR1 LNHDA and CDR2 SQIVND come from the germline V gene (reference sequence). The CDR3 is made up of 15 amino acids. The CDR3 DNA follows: TGTGCCAGTAGTGAGCTGGACCTCTCCTACAATGAGCAGTTCTTC. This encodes CASSELDLSYNEQFF.

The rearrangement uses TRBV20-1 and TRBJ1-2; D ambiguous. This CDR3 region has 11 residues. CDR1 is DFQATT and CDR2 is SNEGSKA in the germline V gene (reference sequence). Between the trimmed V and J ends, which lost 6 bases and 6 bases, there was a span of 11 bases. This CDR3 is CSATGSDGYTF. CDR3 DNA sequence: TGCAGTGCGACGGGTTCTGATGGCTACACCTTC.

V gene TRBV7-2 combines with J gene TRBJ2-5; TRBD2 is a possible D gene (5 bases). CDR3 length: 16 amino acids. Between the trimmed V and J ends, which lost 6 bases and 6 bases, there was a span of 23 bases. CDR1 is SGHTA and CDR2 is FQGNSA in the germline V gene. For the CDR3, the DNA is TGTGCCAGCAGTCTAGACGGCGGAGGAGCGTTCCAGACCCAGTACTTC. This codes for CASSLDGGGAFQTQYF. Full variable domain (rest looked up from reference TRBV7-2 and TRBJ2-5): GAGVSQSPSNKVTEKGKDVELRCDPISGHTALYWYRQSLGQGLEFLIYFQGNSAPDKSGLPSDRFSAERTGGSVSTLTIQRTQQEDSAVYLCASSLDGGGAFQTQYFGPGTRLLVL.

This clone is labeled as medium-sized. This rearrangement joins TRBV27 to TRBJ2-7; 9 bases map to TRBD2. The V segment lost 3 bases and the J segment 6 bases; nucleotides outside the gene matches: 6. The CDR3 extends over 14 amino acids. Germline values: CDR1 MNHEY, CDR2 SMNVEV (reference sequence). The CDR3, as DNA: TGTGCCAGCAGTTTGACGGCTAGCGGGACCGAGCAGTACTTC. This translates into CASSLTASGTEQYF.

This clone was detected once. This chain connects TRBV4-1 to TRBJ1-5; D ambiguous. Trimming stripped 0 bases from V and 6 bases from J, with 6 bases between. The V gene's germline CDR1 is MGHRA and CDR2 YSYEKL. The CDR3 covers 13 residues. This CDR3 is CASSQDPSQPQHF. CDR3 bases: TGCGCCAGCAGCCAAGACCCTAGTCAGCCCCAGCATTTT.

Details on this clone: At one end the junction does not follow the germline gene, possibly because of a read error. The CDR3 sequence is CASSFGTPEGTDTQYF. DNA of the CDR3: TGTGCTAGCAGCTTCGGGACTCCCGAGGGGACAGATACGCAGTATTTT. The rearrangement uses TRBV7-7 and TRBJ2-3, with D tentatively TRBD2 (6 bases). Germline CDR1 SSHAT, CDR2 FNYEAQ (reference sequence). This CDR3 region has 16 residues.

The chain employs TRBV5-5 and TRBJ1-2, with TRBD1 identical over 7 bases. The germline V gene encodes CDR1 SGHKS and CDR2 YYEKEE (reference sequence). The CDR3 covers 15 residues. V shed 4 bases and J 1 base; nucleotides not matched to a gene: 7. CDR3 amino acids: CASSREGASNYGYTF. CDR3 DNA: TGTGCCAGCAGCCGGGAGGGGGCAAGTAACTATGGCTACACCTTC.

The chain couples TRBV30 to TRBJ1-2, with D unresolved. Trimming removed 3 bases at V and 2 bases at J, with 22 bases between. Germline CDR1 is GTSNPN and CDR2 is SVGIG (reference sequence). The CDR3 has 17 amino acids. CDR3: CAWSGSRMAAGNYGYTF. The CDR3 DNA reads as TGTGCCTGGAGCGGGTCGCGGATGGCGGCCGGCAACTATGGCTACACCTTC. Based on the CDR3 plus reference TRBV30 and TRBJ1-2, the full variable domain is SQTIHQWPATLVQPVGSPLSLECTVEGTSNPNLYWYRQAAGRGLQLLFYSVGIGQISSEVPQNLSASRPQDRQFILSSKKLLLSDSGFYLCAWSGSRMAAGNYGYTFGSGTRLTVV.

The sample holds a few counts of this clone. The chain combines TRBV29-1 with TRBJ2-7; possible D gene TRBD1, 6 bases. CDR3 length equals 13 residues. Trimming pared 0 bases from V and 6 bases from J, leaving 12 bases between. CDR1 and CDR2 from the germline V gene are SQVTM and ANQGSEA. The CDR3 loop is CSVEDPRGVEQYF. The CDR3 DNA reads TGCAGCGTTGAAGATCCCAGGGGAGTCGAGCAGTACTTC.